This TCR beta chain comes out of a study of beta chain features in type 1 diabetes. General study findings and limits: Among patients, naive, central memory and Treg TCRB repertoires appeared more similar than among healthy donors. Significant though moderate, a shortening of TCRB CDR3s appeared in all four CD4+ subsets of Type 1 diabetes patients.

Staining for CD45RO/CCR7/CD25/CD127/CD95/CD27 allowed sorting of CD4+ naive, central memory, regulatory and stem cell-like memory cells. Reverse transcribing all isolated RNA meant expressed TCRB transcripts were sequenced. The method was immunoSEQ multiplex PCR; TCRdb's version includes in-frame clones alone and lacks a portion of them. The sample includes about 160,000 clones, more than 60% of them seen just once. This CDR3 is 14 amino acids long. Germline assignment: CDR1 SGDLS and CDR2 YYNGEE. Trimming stripped 0 bases from V and 3 bases from J, with 8 bases between. A remark on this clone: The antigen is not known.

This sequence originates from a man aged 25-45 years with type 1 diabetes. The rearrangement joins TRBV9 to TRBJ2-3; D is undetermined. Material: naive CD4+ T cells from blood. The CDR3 sequence is CASSVATATDTQYF. For the CDR3, the DNA is TGTGCCAGCAGCGTAGCGACCGCGACAGATACGCAGTATTTT. The variable domain in full, completed from reference TRBV9 and TRBJ2-3, reads DSGVTQTPKHLITATGQRVTLRCSPRSGDLSVYWYQQSLDQGLQFLIQYYNGEERAKGNILERFSAQQFPDLHSELNLSSLELGDSALYFCASSVATATDTQYFGPGTRLTVL.